The following is a TCR beta chain sequence with its context. The CDR3 totals 15 residues. Via 5' RACE with UMI labels, TRB cDNA libraries were prepared. With the 5' RACE reads reprocessed, TCRdb shows one record per CDR3 protein and no DNA. The listing contains fewer than 80,000 distinct CDR3 sequences. The data were taken from a study of CXCR3-negative and CXCR3-positive naive CD8 T cells. The TCR sequence derives from a human donor in good health. Some clones in this sample may be carry-over from other donors' samples. The chain has TRBV12-3 or TRBV12-4 and TRBJ2-3. Input material: naive CXCR3- CD8+ T cells from blood. The subset here: CD45RO-CCR7+CD27+CD95- naive CD8+ T cells lacking CXCR3 (TNR3-). The CDR3: CASSFGSTSTDTQYF.